This entry lists 30 T cell receptor beta chains sequenced from one sample in a study of blood T cell repertoires in COVID-19. Measured with immunoSEQ multiplex PCR; TCRdb has only the in-frame clones, and not every one. Altogether about 250,000 clones are present, 70% to 90% being singletons, with the ten largest covering roughly 1.7%. Source material: PBMCs or T cells enriched from blood (not recorded which). The receptors were sampled from a man in his forties who had recovered from COVID-19.

The V gene is TRBV23-1, the J gene TRBJ2-2; 7 positions agree with TRBD2. TRBV23-1 is identified as an open reading frame with a role that is uncertain. The trim removed 2 bases at V and 2 bases at J, leaving 11 bases unmatched. The CDR3 runs to 18 residues. The CDR3 reads CASSQGVQSGVNTGELFF. The CDR3 nucleotides read TGCGCCAGCAGTCAAGGGGTTCAGAGCGGGGTTAACACCGGGGAGCTGTTTTTT.

J is TRBJ2-7 and V is TRBV14; D remains ambiguous. Germline V CDR1 and CDR2: SGHDN, FVKESK. The V end was cut by 4 bases, the J end by 1 base, with 26 bases between. CDR3 size: 19 residues. The CDR3 spells CASSRTSITAHRVSYEQYF. The DNA of the CDR3 is TGTGCCAGCAGCCGAACCTCGATAACGGCCCACCGGGTGTCCTACGAGCAGTACTTC.

The CDR3 loop is CASRRASGGVYEQYF. The CDR3 DNA follows: TGTGCCAGCAGAAGGGCTAGCGGGGGGGTCTACGAGCAGTACTTC. The chain joins TRBV7-2 to TRBJ2-7; TRBD2 aligns across 12 bases. Germline CDR1 and CDR2: SGHTA and FQGNSA. The V and J ends lost 6 bases and 3 bases, in that order; junction bases with no gene match: 6. This CDR3 region has 15 residues.

The chain is built from TRBV12-3 or TRBV12-4 and TRBJ2-3, with no clear D. The V gene lost 5 bases and the J gene lost 10 bases, with 7 bases spanning the gap. The length of the CDR3 is 10 residues. CDR3 in amino acids: CASSPPAQYF. CDR3 nucleotides: TGTGCCAGCAGTCCTCCTGCGCAGTATTTT.

V is TRBV27 and J is TRBJ2-7, with 7 bases aligning to TRBD1. Germline V gene lookup returns CDR1 MNHEY and CDR2 SMNVEV (reference sequence). The CDR3 consists of 14 residues. With 5 bases clipped from V and 7 bases from J, the junction kept 11 bases outside the gene matches. The CDR3 coding sequence is TGTGCCAGCAGTCCTAGACAGGGTCCCTGGGAGCAGTACTTC. It translates to CASSPRQGPWEQYF.

The CDR3: CASSLRGQGTTEAFF. Written as DNA, the CDR3 is TGCGCCAGCAGCTTGAGGGGACAGGGGACCACTGAAGCTTTCTTT. The chain combines TRBV5-1 with TRBJ1-1; 10 bases are a match to TRBD1. Trimming removed 1 base from V and 4 bases from J; junction bases left unmatched: 4. The V gene's germline CDR1 is SGHRS and CDR2 YFSETQ. This CDR3 spans 15 amino acids.

The rearrangement joins TRBV19 to TRBJ2-4; 12 nucleotides match TRBD2. J gave up 11 bases and V 6 bases, and 8 bases lay outside the gene matches. The germline CDR1 and CDR2 sequences are LNHDA and SQIVND (reference sequence). The CDR3 is 14 residues long. In DNA, the CDR3 is TGTGCCAGTAGAGATACTAGCGGGAGGCTTCTTCAGTACTTC. As protein: CASRDTSGRLLQYF.

The V call is TRBV10-3, the J call TRBJ1-2; D is ambiguous. The V gene lost 3 bases and the J gene lost 4 bases, with 9 bases spanning the gap. Germline V gene sequence: CDR1 ENHRY, CDR2 SYGVKD. The length of the CDR3 is 13 residues. The CDR3 coding sequence is TGTGCCATCAGTGACGGGGTGGGCTATGGCTACACCTTC. It specifies CAISDGVGYGYTF.

The chain couples TRBV6-1 to TRBJ2-7; D gene ambiguous. This CDR3 contains 13 residues. Deletions cut 3 bases from V and 0 bases from J, with 6 bases between. CDR1 and CDR2 from the germline V gene are MNHNS and SASEGT. CDR3 protein: CASSDHTSYEQYF. Written as DNA, the CDR3 is TGTGCCAGCAGTGACCACACCTCCTACGAGCAGTACTTC.

This clone was picked up one time. The chain recombines TRBV30 with TRBJ2-5; 7 bases are shared with TRBD2. CDR1 is GTSNPN and CDR2 is SVGIG in the germline V gene (reference sequence). The V gene end was trimmed by 4 bases and the J gene end by 1 base; junction bases not matched to a gene: 3. The CDR3 is made up of 13 amino acids. The CDR3 protein is CAWTSGSQETQYF. The CDR3 nucleotides are TGTGCCTGGACTAGCGGAAGCCAAGAGACCCAGTACTTC.

The chain couples TRBV7-2 to TRBJ2-3; perhaps TRBD2 as D (6 bases). The CDR3 has 13 residues. CDR1 is SGHTA, CDR2 FQGNSA, per germline. Trimming left V 7 bases short and J 2 bases short, with 10 bases between. The CDR3 is CASTRLVTDTQYF. Written as DNA, the CDR3 is TGTGCCAGCACCCGACTAGTCACAGATACGCAGTATTTT.

The CDR3 loop reads CSVEGRAPRTYNEQFF. For the CDR3, the DNA is TGCAGCGTTGAAGGCCGGGCCCCTCGGACATACAATGAGCAGTTCTTC. This chain links TRBV29-1 with TRBJ2-1; possibly TRBD1 for D (5 bases). Germline loops: CDR1 SQVTM, CDR2 ANQGSEA. The CDR3 spans 16 residues. With 1 base removed from V and 4 bases from J, the gap between germline ends came to 17 bases.

The chain couples TRBV6-9 to TRBJ1-1; TRBD1 matches at 7 bases. Trimming at V came to 5 bases and at J to 0 bases, leaving 15 bases not matched to a gene. CDR3 length: 18 amino acids. Looked up from germline, CDR1 is MNHGY and CDR2 is SVAAGI. This CDR3 reads CASSPGDSQSSMNTEAFF. The CDR3 DNA follows: TGTGCCAGCAGTCCAGGGGACAGCCAATCAAGCATGAACACTGAAGCTTTCTTT.

This chain joins TRBV6-1 and TRBJ1-2, with 8 positions matching TRBD1. Germline V lookup: CDR1 MNHNS, CDR2 SASEGT. The V and J ends lost 3 bases and 8 bases, in that order; junction bases with no gene match: 5. There are 13 residues in the CDR3. CDR3 protein: CASSEQGAQGYTF. The CDR3 region has the DNA TGTGCCAGCAGTGAGCAGGGGGCCCAAGGCTACACCTTC.

This chain links TRBV18 with TRBJ1-1; D is perhaps TRBD1 (6 bases). The germline gives CDR1 KGHSH, CDR2 LQKENI. Deletions cut 1 base from V and 5 bases from J, with 8 bases between. The CDR3 is made up of 13 amino acids. Written as DNA, the CDR3 is TGTGCCAGCTCACCACGCCAGGGGACTGAAGCTTTCTTT. This sequence encodes CASSPRQGTEAFF.

This clone occurred a few times. This chain uses TRBV28 with TRBJ1-5; TRBD1 is a possible D gene (6 bases). The germline V gene encodes CDR1 MDHEN and CDR2 SYDVKM. This CDR3 has 15 residues. V was clipped by 3 bases and J by 1 base, with 10 bases between them. The CDR3 DNA follows: TGTGCCAGCAGTTTGGGGGGGCGCAGCAATCAGCCCCAGCATTTT. This encodes CASSLGGRSNQPQHF.

The chain recombines TRBV15 with TRBJ2-1, with TRBD1 as a possible D gene (6 bases). The germline V gene has CDR1 LNHNV and CDR2 YYDKDF (reference sequence). The length of the CDR3 is 16 residues. The V gene lost 0 bases and the J gene lost 0 bases, with 9 bases spanning the gap. Here the CDR3 DNA reads TGTGCCACCAGCAGAGACCCGGACAGCTCCTACAATGAGCAGTTCTTC. Protein product: CATSRDPDSSYNEQFF.

V and J are TRBV11-2 and TRBJ2-1, with a possible D match to TRBD2 (5 bases). Trimming removed 1 base at V and 8 bases at J, with 9 bases between. The germline gives CDR1 SGHAT, CDR2 FQNNGV. The CDR3 runs 13 residues. CDR3 loop: CASSLVPEDEQFF. The CDR3 coding sequence is TGTGCCAGCAGCTTAGTTCCGGAGGATGAGCAGTTCTTC.

This clone was picked up one time. The V gene is TRBV29-1, the J gene TRBJ2-5; TRBD2 matches at 12 bases. V gave up 4 bases and J gave up 2 bases; unmatched junction bases: 5. The CDR3 has 15 residues. The V gene's germline CDR1 is SQVTM and CDR2 ANQGSEA. CDR3 in amino acids: CSVGLAGALQETQYF. CDR3 coding DNA: TGCAGCGTTGGACTAGCGGGAGCCCTACAAGAGACCCAGTACTTC. Variable domain in full (rest from reference TRBV29-1 and TRBJ2-5): SAVISQKPSRDICQRGTSLTIQCQVDSQVTMMFWYRQQPGQSLTLIATANQGSEATYESGFVIDKFPISRPNLTFSTLTVSNMSPEDSSIYLCSVGLAGALQETQYFGPGTRLLVL.

V usage is TRBV29-1 and J usage is TRBJ2-1; 12 bases line up with TRBD2. V lost 6 bases to trimming and J lost 6 bases; unmatched junction nucleotides: 3. The CDR3 runs to 13 residues. Germline V CDR1 and CDR2: SQVTM, ANQGSEA. The CDR3 protein is CSVWTSGINEQFF. CDR3 nucleotides: TGCAGCGTCTGGACTAGCGGGATCAATGAGCAGTTCTTC.

V is TRBV5-1 and J is TRBJ2-7; TRBD1 matches 8 bases. The CDR3 spans 13 residues. The germline CDR1 and CDR2 sequences are SGHRS and YFSETQ. Trimming at V came to 4 bases and at J to 5 bases, leaving 5 bases not matched to a gene. The CDR3 sequence: CASSVTGDNEQYF. In DNA, the CDR3 is TGCGCCAGCAGCGTGACAGGGGATAACGAGCAGTACTTC.

The gene calls are TRBV30 and TRBJ2-1, with D tentatively TRBD2 (5 bases). The CDR3 extends over 11 amino acids. In germline, CDR1 is GTSNPN, CDR2 SVGIG (reference sequence). V dropped 3 bases and J dropped 8 bases, with 8 bases sitting between them. The CDR3 here is CAWREDDEQFF. The CDR3 DNA follows: TGTGCCTGGAGGGAGGACGATGAGCAGTTCTTC.

The sample holds a few counts of this clone. The chain recombines TRBV10-3 with TRBJ1-3; 7 nucleotides agree with TRBD1. The CDR3 contains 17 residues. V trimming: 2 bases; J trimming: 0 bases; junction bases outside the gene matches: 7. The germline CDR1 and CDR2 sequences are ENHRY and SYGVKD. The CDR3 region has the DNA TGTGCCATCAGTGAGAGTTTGGGACAGAACTCTGGAAACACCATATATTTT. Its translation is CAISESLGQNSGNTIYF.

This clone was found once. This rearrangement joins TRBV5-1 to TRBJ2-3, with 10 bases aligning to TRBD2. With V trimmed by 2 bases and J by 1 base, 7 bases remained unmatched. Germline V lookup: CDR1 SGHRS, CDR2 YFSETQ. The CDR3 covers 17 residues. DNA for the CDR3: TGCGCCAGCAGCTTCGGTACCGGGACTAGCGGCACAGATACGCAGTATTTT. This encodes CASSFGTGTSGTDTQYF.

This clone was picked up a small number of times. Other nucleotide sequences from this sample produce the same CDR3. The chain has TRBV3-1 (or the pseudogene TRBV3-2) and TRBJ1-5; tentatively, D is TRBD1 (6 bases). The CDR3 has 15 residues. The germline gives CDR1 LGHDT, CDR2 YNNKEL (reference sequence). Trimming took 1 base from V and 0 from J, leaving 7 bases between them. CDR3 residues: CASSQGGRSNQPQHF. CDR3 sequence (DNA): TGTGCCAGCAGCCAAGGGGGGCGTAGCAATCAGCCCCAGCATTTT.

The chain joins TRBV5-1 to TRBJ2-1; 11 bases match TRBD2. Looked up from germline, CDR1 is SGHRS and CDR2 is YFSETQ. This CDR3 contains 15 residues. V shed 2 bases and J 9 bases; nucleotides not matched to a gene: 7. For the CDR3, the DNA is TGCGCCAGCAGCTTACTAGCGGGAGAATGGAGTGAGCAGTTCTTC. Protein sequence: CASSLLAGEWSEQFF.

The chain joins TRBV7-2 to TRBJ2-7; TRBD1 agrees at 9 bases. The CDR3 loop spans 15 amino acids. The germline gives CDR1 SGHTA, CDR2 FQGNSA. V lost 5 bases and J lost 2; bases outside the gene matches: 7. The CDR3 protein is CASSIGTGRTYEQYF. The CDR3 DNA follows: TGTGCCAGCAGCATAGGGACAGGGAGGACCTACGAGCAGTACTTC.

CDR3 loop: CASRQGVGNTIYF. CDR3 DNA: TGTGCCAGCAGGCAGGGGGTTGGAAACACCATATATTTT. The chain couples TRBV2 to TRBJ1-3; TRBD1 aligns across 7 bases. After removal of 6 bases from V and 3 bases from J, the junction contained 2 bases not matched to a gene. This CDR3 is built from 13 residues. Germline V gives CDR1 SNHLY, CDR2 FYNNEI.

The chain employs TRBV30 and TRBJ2-1, with D uncertain. The V end was cut by 0 bases, the J end by 9 bases, with 9 bases between. The CDR3 is 12 amino acids. Germline V gives CDR1 GTSNPN, CDR2 SVGIG (reference sequence). CDR3 amino acids: CAWSVLEVEQFF. CDR3 sequence (DNA): TGTGCCTGGAGTGTACTTGAGGTTGAGCAGTTCTTC.

CDR3 protein: CASSQELQDTQYF. CDR3 DNA sequence: TGCGCCAGCAGCCAAGAACTTCAAGATACGCAGTATTTT. V is TRBV4-1 and J is TRBJ2-3; D not certain. V was shortened by 0 bases and J by 5 bases, with 6 bases between the two germline ends. This CDR3 contains 13 residues. CDR1 and CDR2 (germline): MGHRA, YSYEKL.